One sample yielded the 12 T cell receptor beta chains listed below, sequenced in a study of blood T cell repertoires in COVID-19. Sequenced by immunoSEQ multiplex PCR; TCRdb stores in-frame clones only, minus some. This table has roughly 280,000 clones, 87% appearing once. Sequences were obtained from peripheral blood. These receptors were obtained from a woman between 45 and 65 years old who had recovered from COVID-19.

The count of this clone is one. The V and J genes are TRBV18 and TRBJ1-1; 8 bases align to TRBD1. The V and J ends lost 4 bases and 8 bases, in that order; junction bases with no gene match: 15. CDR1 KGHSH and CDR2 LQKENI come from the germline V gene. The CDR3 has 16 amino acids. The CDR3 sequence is CASSLRRDRLTMEAFF. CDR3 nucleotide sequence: TGTGCCAGCTCACTTCGCCGGGACAGGCTGACTATGGAAGCTTTCTTT.

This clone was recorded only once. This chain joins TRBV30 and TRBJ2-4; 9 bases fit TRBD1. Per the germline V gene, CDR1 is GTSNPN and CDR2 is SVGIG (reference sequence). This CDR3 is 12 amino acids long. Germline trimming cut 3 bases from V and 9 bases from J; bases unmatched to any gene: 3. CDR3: CAWRGQGAIQYF. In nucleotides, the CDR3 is TGTGCCTGGAGGGGACAGGGTGCCATTCAGTACTTC.

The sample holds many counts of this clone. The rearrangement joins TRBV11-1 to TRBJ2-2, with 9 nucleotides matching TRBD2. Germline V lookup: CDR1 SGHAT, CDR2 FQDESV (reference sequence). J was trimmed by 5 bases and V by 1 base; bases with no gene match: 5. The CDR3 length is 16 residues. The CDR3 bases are TGTGCCAGCAGCTTAGAGTCTAGCGGGATGACCGGGGAGCTGTTTTTT. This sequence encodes CASSLESSGMTGELFF.

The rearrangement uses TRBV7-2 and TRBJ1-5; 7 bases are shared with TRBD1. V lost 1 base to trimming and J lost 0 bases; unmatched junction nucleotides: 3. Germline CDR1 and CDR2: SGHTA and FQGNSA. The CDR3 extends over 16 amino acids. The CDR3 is CASSLVGTDSNQPQHF. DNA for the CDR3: TGTGCCAGCAGCTTAGTCGGGACAGATAGCAATCAGCCCCAGCATTTT.

The CDR3 DNA reads as TGTGCCAGTAGTCGCAAACTATCTGGGGCCAACGTCCTGACTTTC. Translation gives CASSRKLSGANVLTF. This chain joins TRBV19 and TRBJ2-6; no clear D gene. From germline, CDR1 is LNHDA and CDR2 SQIVND (reference sequence). Between the trimmed V and J ends, which lost 5 bases and 1 base, there was a span of 9 bases. CDR3 length equals 15 residues.

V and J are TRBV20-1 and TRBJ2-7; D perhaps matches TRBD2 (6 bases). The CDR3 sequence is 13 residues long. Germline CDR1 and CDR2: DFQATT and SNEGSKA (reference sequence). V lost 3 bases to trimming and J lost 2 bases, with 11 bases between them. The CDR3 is CSASRGKTYEQYF. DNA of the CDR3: TGCAGTGCTAGTCGGGGGAAAACCTACGAGCAGTACTTC.

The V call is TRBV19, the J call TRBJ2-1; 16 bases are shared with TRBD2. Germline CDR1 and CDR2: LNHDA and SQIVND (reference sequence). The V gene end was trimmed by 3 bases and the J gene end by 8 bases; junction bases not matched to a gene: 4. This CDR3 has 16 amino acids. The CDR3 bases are TGTGCCAGTAGTATCGGGACTAGCGGGAGGGCCTATGAGCAGTTCTTC. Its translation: CASSIGTSGRAYEQFF. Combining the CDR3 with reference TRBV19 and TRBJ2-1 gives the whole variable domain DGGITQSPKYLFRKEGQNVTLSCEQNLNHDAMYWYRQDPGQGLRLIYYSQIVNDFQKGDIAEGYSVSREKKESFPLTVTSAQKNPTAFYLCASSIGTSGRAYEQFFGPGTRLTVL.

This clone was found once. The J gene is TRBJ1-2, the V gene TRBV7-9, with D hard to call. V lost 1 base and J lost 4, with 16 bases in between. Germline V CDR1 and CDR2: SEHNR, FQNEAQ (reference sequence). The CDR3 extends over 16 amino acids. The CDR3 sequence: CASSLGGGSAGYGYTF. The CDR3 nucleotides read TGTGCCAGCAGCTTAGGTGGTGGGTCAGCAGGCTATGGCTACACCTTC.

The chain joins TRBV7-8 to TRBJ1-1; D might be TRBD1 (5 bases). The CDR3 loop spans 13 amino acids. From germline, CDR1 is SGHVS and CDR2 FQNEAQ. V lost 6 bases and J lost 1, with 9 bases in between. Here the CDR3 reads CASSSQGNTEAFF. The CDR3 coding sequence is TGTGCCAGCAGTTCTCAGGGGAACACTGAAGCTTTCTTT.

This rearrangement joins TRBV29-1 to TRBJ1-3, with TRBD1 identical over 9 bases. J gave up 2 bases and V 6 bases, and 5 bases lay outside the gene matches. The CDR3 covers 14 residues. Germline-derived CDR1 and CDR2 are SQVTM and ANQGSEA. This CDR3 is CSVRDRVTGNTIYF. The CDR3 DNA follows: TGCAGCGTCCGGGACAGGGTAACTGGAAACACCATATATTTT.

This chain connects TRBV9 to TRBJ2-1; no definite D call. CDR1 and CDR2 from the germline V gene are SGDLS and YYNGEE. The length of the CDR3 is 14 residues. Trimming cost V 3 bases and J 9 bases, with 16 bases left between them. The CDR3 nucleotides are TGTGCCAGCAGCGCCCATTCTCCAGAATCTGAGCAGTTCTTC. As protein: CASSAHSPESEQFF.

The CDR3: CASSLGWSNEQFF. The CDR3 DNA reads TGTGCCAGCAGCTTAGGATGGAGCAATGAGCAGTTCTTC. The V call is TRBV7-3, the J call TRBJ2-1; no clear D. Trimming stripped 2 bases from V and 6 bases from J, with 8 bases between. The CDR3 runs 13 residues. Per the germline V gene, CDR1 is SGHTA and CDR2 is FQGTGA. The full variable domain, with the rest looked up from reference TRBV7-3 and TRBJ2-1, is GAGVSQTPSNKVTEKGKYVELRCDPISGHTALYWYRQSLGQGPEFLIYFQGTGAADDSGLPNDRFFAVRPEGSVSTLKIQRTERGDSAVYLCASSLGWSNEQFFGPGTRLTVL.